What follows are 8 T cell receptor beta chains derived from one specimen sequenced in a study of blood T cell repertoires in COVID-19. The table came from immunoSEQ multiplex PCR; TCRdb's copy has only in-frame clones and leaves some out. Among tens of thousands of clones listed, 70% to 80% were seen once. Sequencing was done on a sample of peripheral blood. These receptors all stem from a human donor in a cohort sampled during active COVID-19.

V gene TRBV11-1 combines with J gene TRBJ2-5, with 8 bases matching TRBD1. Germline V gene data show CDR1 as SGHAT and CDR2 as FQDESV (reference sequence). The CDR3 is 14 residues long. Unmatched junction bases numbered 7, after V lost 5 bases and J lost 5 bases. CDR3 sequence reads: CASSNRQGRETQYF. The CDR3 nucleotides read TGTGCCAGCAGCAACCGACAGGGGCGGGAGACCCAGTACTTC.

The J gene is TRBJ2-7, the V gene TRBV28; D is possibly TRBD1 (6 bases). V gave up 8 bases and J gave up 2 bases, with 13 bases separating them. CDR1 MDHEN and CDR2 SYDVKM come from the germline V gene. The CDR3 is 13 residues long. The CDR3 here is CASRPTGTYEQYF. As DNA, the CDR3 is TGTGCCAGCCGGCCGACAGGTACCTACGAGCAGTACTTC. The full variable domain, its missing parts supplied by reference TRBV28 and TRBJ2-7, is DVKVTQSSRYLVKRTGEKVFLECVQDMDHENMFWYRQDPGLGLRLIYFSYDVKMKEKGDIPEGYSVSREKKERFSLILESASTNQTSMYLCASRPTGTYEQYFGPGTRLTVT.

The chain links TRBV14 to TRBJ2-7, with TRBD1 matching over 7 bases. The V segment lost 4 bases and the J segment 2 bases; nucleotides outside the gene matches: 8. Germline CDR1 reads SGHDN; CDR2 reads FVKESK. The CDR3 consists of 15 residues. The DNA of the CDR3 is TGTGCCAGCAGCCCAACCGGGACAGCTACCTACGAGCAGTACTTC. Its translation: CASSPTGTATYEQYF.

This clone was seen just once. This sequence joins TRBV4-1 and TRBJ2-3; 7 bases are shared with TRBD2. The J segment lost 0 bases and the V segment lost 4 bases, leaving 4 bases of the junction unmatched. The germline V gene has CDR1 MGHRA and CDR2 YSYEKL. The CDR3 has 15 amino acids. The CDR3 sequence is CASSLAGTSTDTQYF. CDR3 nucleotides: TGCGCCAGCAGCCTAGCGGGTACTAGCACAGATACGCAGTATTTT.

The chain combines TRBV30 with TRBJ1-3; D unclear. CDR3 length: 15 residues. Looked up from germline, CDR1 is GTSNPN and CDR2 is SVGIG (reference sequence). Trimming took off 0 bases at V and 4 bases at J, with 13 bases between the two ends. In DNA, the CDR3 is TGTGCCTGGAGTGTAGATCTGGGCAGGGGAAACACCATATATTTT. It specifies CAWSVDLGRGNTIYF. Full variable domain (missing parts from reference TRBV30 and TRBJ1-3): SQTIHQWPATLVQPVGSPLSLECTVEGTSNPNLYWYRQAAGRGLQLLFYSVGIGQISSEVPQNLSASRPQDRQFILSSKKLLLSDSGFYLCAWSVDLGRGNTIYFGEGSWLTVV.

V gene TRBV7-3 combines with J gene TRBJ2-1; 12 bases fit TRBD2. The CDR3 contains 19 residues. V lost 4 bases and J lost 7; bases outside the gene matches: 17. In germline, CDR1 is SGHTA, CDR2 FQGTGA. The CDR3 coding sequence is TGTGCCAGCAGCTATGTCTCTCGGGCTAGCGGGAGGGCCCGTAATGAGCAGTTCTTC. Protein: CASSYVSRASGRARNEQFF.

This clone was seen only a few times. V usage is TRBV27 and J usage is TRBJ2-7, with TRBD1 identical over 11 bases. CDR1 MNHEY and CDR2 SMNVEV come from the germline V gene (reference sequence). With V trimmed by 4 bases and J by 4 bases, 15 bases remained unmatched. The CDR3 contains 18 residues. CDR3 coding DNA: TGTGCCAGCAGTTCTCTCAGGATCGCCGGGACAGGGGGGTACGAGCAGTACTTC. The encoded protein is CASSSLRIAGTGGYEQYF.

V usage is TRBV5-1 and J usage is TRBJ2-1; D gene unclear. The V end lost 2 bases, the J end lost 1 base, and 4 bases lay between the germline ends. The CDR3 length is 13 residues. Germline values: CDR1 SGHRS, CDR2 YFSETQ. The CDR3 reads CASSFLSYNEQFF. The CDR3 DNA sequence: TGCGCCAGCAGCTTTCTTTCCTACAATGAGCAGTTCTTC.